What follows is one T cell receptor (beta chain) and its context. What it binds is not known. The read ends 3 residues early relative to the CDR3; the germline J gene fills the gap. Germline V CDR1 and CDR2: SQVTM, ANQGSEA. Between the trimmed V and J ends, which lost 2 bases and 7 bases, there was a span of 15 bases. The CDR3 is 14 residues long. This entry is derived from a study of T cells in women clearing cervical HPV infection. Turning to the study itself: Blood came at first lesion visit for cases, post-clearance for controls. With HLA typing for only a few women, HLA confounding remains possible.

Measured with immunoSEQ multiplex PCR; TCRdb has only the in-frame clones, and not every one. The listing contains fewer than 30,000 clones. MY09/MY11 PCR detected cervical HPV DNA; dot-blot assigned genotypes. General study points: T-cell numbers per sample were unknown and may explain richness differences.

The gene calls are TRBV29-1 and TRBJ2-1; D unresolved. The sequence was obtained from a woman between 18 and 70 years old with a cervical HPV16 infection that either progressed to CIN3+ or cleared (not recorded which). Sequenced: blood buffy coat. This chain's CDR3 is CSVEMAPTENEQFF. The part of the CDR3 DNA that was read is TGCAGCGTTGAAATGGCCCCGACTGAAAATGAG.